This TCR beta chain was identified in a study of blood T cell repertoires in COVID-19. This clone was observed a few times. Looked up from germline, CDR1 is SNHLY and CDR2 is FYNNEI. V lost 5 bases and J lost 6, with 19 bases in between. This CDR3 has 15 amino acids. The assay was immunoSEQ multiplex PCR, and TCRdb's table has in-frame clones only and misses some. Found here are approximately 360,000 clones, roughly 86% of them singletons; the top ten hold around 2%. The chain couples TRBV2 to TRBJ1-2; perhaps TRBD1 as D (6 bases). The specimen sequenced was PBMCs or T cells enriched from blood (not recorded which). The receptor was isolated from a middle-aged man in a cohort exposed to, infected with or recovered from COVID-19 (not recorded which). As DNA, the CDR3 is TGTGCCAGCAGTTCCAGGTGGGGGGGCGCGGATGGCTACACCTTC. Translating gives CASSSRWGGADGYTF.